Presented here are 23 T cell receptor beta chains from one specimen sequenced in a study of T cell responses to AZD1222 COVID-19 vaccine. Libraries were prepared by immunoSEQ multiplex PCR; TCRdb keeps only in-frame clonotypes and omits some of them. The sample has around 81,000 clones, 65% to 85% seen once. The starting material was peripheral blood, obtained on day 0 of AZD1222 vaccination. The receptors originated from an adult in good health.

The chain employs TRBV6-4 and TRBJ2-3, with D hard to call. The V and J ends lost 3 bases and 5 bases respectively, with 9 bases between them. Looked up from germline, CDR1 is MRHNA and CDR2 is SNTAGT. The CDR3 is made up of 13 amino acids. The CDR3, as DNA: TGTGCCAGCAGTGATGGGGTGCGAGATACGCAGTATTTT. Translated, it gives CASSDGVRDTQYF.

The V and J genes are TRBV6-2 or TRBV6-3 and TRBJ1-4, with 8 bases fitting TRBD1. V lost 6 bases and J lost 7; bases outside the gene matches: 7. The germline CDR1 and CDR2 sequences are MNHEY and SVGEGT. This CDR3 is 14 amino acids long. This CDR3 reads CASSPGQAFEKLFF. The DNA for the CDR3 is TGTGCCAGCAGCCCGGGACAGGCTTTTGAAAAACTGTTTTTT.

In DNA, the CDR3 is TGCGCCAGCAGCTTGGGGGACAATGAGCAGTTCTTC. Translated, it gives CASSLGDNEQFF. The V and J genes are TRBV5-1 and TRBJ2-1, with D uncertain. The germline gives CDR1 SGHRS, CDR2 YFSETQ. The V and J ends lost 0 bases and 5 bases respectively, with 3 bases between them. The CDR3 runs 12 residues.

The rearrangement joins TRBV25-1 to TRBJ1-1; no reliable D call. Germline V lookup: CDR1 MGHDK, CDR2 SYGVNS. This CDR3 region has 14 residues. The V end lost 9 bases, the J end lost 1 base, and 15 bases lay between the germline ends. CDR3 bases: TGTGCCAGTAACCGTTTCGGGTCGAACACTGAAGCTTTCTTT. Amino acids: CASNRFGSNTEAFF.

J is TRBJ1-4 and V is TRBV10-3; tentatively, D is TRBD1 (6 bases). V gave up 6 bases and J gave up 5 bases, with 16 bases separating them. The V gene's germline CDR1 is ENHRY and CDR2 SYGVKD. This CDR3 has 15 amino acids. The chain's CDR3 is CAIRVQDSPNEKLFF. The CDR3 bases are TGTGCCATCAGGGTGCAGGACAGCCCGAATGAAAAACTGTTTTTT.

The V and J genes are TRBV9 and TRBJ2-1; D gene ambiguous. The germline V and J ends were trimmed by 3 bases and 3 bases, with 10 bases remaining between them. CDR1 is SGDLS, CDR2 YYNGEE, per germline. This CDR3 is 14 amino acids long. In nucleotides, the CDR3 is TGTGCCAGCAGCGGTGGATCCTACTACAATGAGCAGTTCTTC. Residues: CASSGGSYYNEQFF.

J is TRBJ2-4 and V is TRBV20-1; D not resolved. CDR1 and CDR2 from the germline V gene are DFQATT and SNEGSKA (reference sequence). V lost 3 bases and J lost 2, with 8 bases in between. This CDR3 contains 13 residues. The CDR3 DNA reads TGCAGTGCTAGTGGGCAAACCAAAAACATTCAGTACTTC. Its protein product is CSASGQTKNIQYF.

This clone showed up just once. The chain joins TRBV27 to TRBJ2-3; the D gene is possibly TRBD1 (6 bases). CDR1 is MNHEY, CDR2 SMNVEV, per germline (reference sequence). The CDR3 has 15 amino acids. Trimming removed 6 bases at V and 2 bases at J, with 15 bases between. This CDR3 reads CASRGVGHPTDTQYF. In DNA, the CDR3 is TGTGCCAGCAGAGGGGTGGGACACCCCACAGATACGCAGTATTTT.

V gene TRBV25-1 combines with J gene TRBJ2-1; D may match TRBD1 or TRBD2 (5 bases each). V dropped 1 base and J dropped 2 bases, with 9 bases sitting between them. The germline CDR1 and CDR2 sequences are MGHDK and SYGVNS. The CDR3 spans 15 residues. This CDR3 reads CASSESVGAYNEQFF. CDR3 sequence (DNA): TGTGCCAGCAGTGAATCGGTGGGGGCCTACAATGAGCAGTTCTTC.

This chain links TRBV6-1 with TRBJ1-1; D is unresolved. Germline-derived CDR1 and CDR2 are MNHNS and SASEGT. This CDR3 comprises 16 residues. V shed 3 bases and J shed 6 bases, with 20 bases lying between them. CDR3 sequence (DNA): TGTGCCAGCAGTGAGATTGAATGGACGTCCCCCCCTGAAGCTTTCTTT. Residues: CASSEIEWTSPPEAFF.

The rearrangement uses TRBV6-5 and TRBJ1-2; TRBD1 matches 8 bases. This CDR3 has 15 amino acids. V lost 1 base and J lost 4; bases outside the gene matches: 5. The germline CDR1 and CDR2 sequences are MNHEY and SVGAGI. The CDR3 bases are TGTGCCAGCAGTTACTGGACAGGGAAGGTCTATGGCTACACCTTC. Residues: CASSYWTGKVYGYTF.

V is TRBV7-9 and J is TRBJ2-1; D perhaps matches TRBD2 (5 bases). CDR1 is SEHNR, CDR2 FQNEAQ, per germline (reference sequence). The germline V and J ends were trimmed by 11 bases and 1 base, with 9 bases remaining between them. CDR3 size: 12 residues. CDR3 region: CAHPGSYNEQFF. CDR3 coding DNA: TGTGCCCACCCGGGATCCTACAATGAGCAGTTCTTC.

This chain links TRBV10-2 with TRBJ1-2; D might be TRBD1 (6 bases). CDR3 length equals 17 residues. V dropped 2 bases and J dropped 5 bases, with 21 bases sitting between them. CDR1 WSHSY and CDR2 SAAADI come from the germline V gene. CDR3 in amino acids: CASSELKYPGGRYGYTF. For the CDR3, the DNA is TGCGCCAGCAGTGAGCTAAAATACCCCGGGGGCCGTTATGGCTACACCTTC.

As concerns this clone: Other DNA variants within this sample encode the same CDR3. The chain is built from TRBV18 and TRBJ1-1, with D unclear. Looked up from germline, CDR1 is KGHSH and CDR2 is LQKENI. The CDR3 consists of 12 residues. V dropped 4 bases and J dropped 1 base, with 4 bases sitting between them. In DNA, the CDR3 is TGTGCCAGCTCACAGGCGAACACTGAAGCTTTCTTT. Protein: CASSQANTEAFF.

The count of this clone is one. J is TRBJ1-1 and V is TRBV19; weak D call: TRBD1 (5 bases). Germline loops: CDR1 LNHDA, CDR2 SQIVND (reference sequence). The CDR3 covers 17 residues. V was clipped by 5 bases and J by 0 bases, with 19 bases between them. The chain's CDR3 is CASSSSGTLRLNTEAFF. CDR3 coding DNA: TGTGCCAGTAGTTCATCCGGGACCCTCCGACTGAACACTGAAGCTTTCTTT.

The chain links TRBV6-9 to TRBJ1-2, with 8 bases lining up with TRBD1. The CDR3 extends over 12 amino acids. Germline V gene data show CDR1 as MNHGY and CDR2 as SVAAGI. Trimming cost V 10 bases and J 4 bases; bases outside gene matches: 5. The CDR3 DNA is TGTGCCAACTCCGGACAGGGCTATGGCTACACCTTC. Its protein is CANSGQGYGYTF.

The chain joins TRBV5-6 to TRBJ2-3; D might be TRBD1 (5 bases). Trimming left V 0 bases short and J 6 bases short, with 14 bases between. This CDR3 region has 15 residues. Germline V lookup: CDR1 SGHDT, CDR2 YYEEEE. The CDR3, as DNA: TGTGCCAGCAGCTTGGATACAAAGGGGTCGGATACGCAGTATTTT. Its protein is CASSLDTKGSDTQYF.

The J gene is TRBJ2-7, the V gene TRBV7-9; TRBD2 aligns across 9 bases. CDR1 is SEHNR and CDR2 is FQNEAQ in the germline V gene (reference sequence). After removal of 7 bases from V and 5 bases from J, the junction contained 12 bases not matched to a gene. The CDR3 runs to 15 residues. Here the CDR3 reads CASTGIGTSSDEQYF. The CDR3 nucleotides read TGTGCCAGCACCGGGATAGGGACTAGCAGTGACGAGCAGTACTTC.

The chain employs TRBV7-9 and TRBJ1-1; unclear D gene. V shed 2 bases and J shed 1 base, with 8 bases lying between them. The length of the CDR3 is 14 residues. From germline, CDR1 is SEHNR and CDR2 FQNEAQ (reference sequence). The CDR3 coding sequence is TGTGCCAGCAGCTTATTTGGGCAGAACACTGAAGCTTTCTTT. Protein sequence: CASSLFGQNTEAFF. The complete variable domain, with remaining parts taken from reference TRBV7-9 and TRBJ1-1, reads DTGVSQNPRHKITKRGQNVTFRCDPISEHNRLYWYRQTLGQGPEFLTYFQNEAQLEKSRLLSDRFSAERPKGSFSTLEIQRTEQGDSAMYLCASSLFGQNTEAFFGQGTRLTVV.

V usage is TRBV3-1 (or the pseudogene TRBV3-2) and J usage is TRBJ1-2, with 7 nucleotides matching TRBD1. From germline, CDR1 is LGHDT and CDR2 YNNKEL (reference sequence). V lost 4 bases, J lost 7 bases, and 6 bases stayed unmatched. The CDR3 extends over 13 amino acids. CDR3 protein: CASSRADRRGYTF. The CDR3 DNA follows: TGTGCCAGCAGCCGAGCGGACAGGCGTGGCTACACCTTC.

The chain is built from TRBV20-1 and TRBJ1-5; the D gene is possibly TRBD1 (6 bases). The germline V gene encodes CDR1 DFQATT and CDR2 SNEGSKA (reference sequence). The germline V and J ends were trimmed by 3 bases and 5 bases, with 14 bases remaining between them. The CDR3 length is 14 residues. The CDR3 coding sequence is TGCAGTGCTAGTTCGGCAGGGGATCATCAGCCCCAGCATTTT. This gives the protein CSASSAGDHQPQHF.

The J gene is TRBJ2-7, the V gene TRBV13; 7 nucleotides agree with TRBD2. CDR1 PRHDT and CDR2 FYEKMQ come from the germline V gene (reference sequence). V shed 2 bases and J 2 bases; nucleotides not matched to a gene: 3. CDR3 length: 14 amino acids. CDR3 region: CASSLRLAAYEQYF. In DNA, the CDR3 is TGTGCCAGCAGCTTAAGGCTAGCGGCCTACGAGCAGTACTTC.

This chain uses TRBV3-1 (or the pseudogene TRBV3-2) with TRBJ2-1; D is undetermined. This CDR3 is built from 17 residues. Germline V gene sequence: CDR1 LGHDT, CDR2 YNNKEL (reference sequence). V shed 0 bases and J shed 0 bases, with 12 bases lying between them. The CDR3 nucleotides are TGTGCCAGCAGCCAAGAGGGCCTAGGGAACTCCTACAATGAGCAGTTCTTC. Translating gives CASSQEGLGNSYNEQFF.